The T cell receptor beta chain under discussion was sequenced for a study of blood T cell repertoires in COVID-19. The authors' processing: Reference gene primer amplification gave estimated nucleated cell counts. This table comes from immunoSEQ multiplex PCR, and its TCRdb copy is limited to in-frame clones, with some not included. The DNA gave D and trimming, while V, J and clone size come from that table. The top ten clones hold 7.9% of a sample with approximately 220,000 clones, about 84% of them seen once. The CDR3 runs 16 residues. Germline V gene sequence: CDR1 SGHAT, CDR2 FQNNGV. With V trimmed by 0 bases and J by 1 base, 5 bases remained unmatched.

The genes are TRBV11-2 and TRBJ2-7, with 8 bases fitting TRBD2. Sequencing was done on a sample of peripheral blood. This receptor was obtained from a woman at least 80 years old with acute or convalescent COVID-19. CDR3 DNA sequence: TGTGCCAGCAGCTTAGATAGGGTAGCGGGGTCCTACGAGCAGTACTTC. Translation: CASSLDRVAGSYEQYF.